Below are 31 T cell receptor beta chains sequenced from a single sample in a study of graft-versus-host responses after intestinal transplantation. Their target antigens are unknown. Data came from immunoSEQ multiplex PCR; TCRdb stores just in-frame clones and leaves some out. The sample records around 110,000 clones, 87% being singletons. The sample here was unstimulated CD4+ T cells sorted from spleen or lymph node cells, taken before transplant. These receptor sequences come from a human donor who was the organ donor for an intestinal transplant.

This clone is a singleton in its sample. This chain uses TRBV11-2 with TRBJ2-7, with TRBD1 matching over 8 bases. J gave up 2 bases and V 4 bases, and 13 bases lay outside the gene matches. The germline CDR1 and CDR2 sequences are SGHAT and FQNNGV. CDR3 length: 17 amino acids. The CDR3 DNA reads as TGTGCCAGCAGCTCCGGAGGACAGGGTCCGAACGCCTACGAGCAGTACTTC. Translated, it gives CASSSGGQGPNAYEQYF.

The chain joins TRBV13 to TRBJ2-3, with no clear D. Germline V gene data show CDR1 as PRHDT and CDR2 as FYEKMQ (reference sequence). Trimming left V 3 bases short and J 2 bases short, with 3 bases between. The CDR3 spans 12 residues. The CDR3 coding sequence is TGTGCCAGCAGCTTCTCCACAGATACGCAGTATTTT. It encodes CASSFSTDTQYF.

The chain employs TRBV9 and TRBJ2-1; 14 nucleotides match TRBD2. The CDR3 has 15 amino acids. Per germline, CDR1 SGDLS and CDR2 YYNGEE. The V segment lost 3 bases and the J segment 5 bases; nucleotides outside the gene matches: 1. As DNA, the CDR3 is TGTGCCAGCAGCGCGGGACTAGCGGGAGACAATGAGCAGTTCTTC. This translates into CASSAGLAGDNEQFF.

V is TRBV21-1 and J is TRBJ2-7; the table's D call, TRBD2, has no DNA check behind it. TRBV21-1 is recorded as a pseudogene. The CDR3 is made up of 14 amino acids. The CDR3 sequence is CASSKGTSAYEQYF. The CDR3 DNA reads TGTGCCAGCAGCAAAGGGACTAGCGCCTACGAGCAGTACTTC.

V gene TRBV12-5 combines with J gene TRBJ2-7; TRBD2 aligns across 10 bases. The germline V gene encodes CDR1 LGHNT and CDR2 FRNRAP. The CDR3 consists of 16 residues. The V gene end was trimmed by 6 bases and the J gene end by 4 bases; junction bases not matched to a gene: 12. The CDR3 DNA follows: TGTGCTAGTGGCATCAAGGGGCTAGCGGGAGTGTACGAGCAGTACTTC. Protein product: CASGIKGLAGVYEQYF.

The CDR3 spells CASSSSPNTGELFF. Written as DNA, the CDR3 is TGTGCCAGCAGTTCTTCCCCGAACACCGGGGAGCTGTTTTTT. The V call is TRBV6-6, the J call TRBJ2-2; the D is unclear. Germline V CDR1 and CDR2: MNHNY, SVGAGI (reference sequence). This CDR3 comprises 14 residues. Trimming cost V 4 bases and J 0 bases, with 6 bases left between them.

The chain carries TRBV27 and TRBJ1-4, with D possibly TRBD1 on 5 matching bases. The CDR3 totals 15 residues. V lost 6 bases and J 4 bases, leaving 15 bases between the germline ends. Germline V gene sequence: CDR1 MNHEY, CDR2 SMNVEV (reference sequence). DNA of the CDR3: TGTGCCAGCAGCCTCCTAGGGGCGGATAATGAAAAACTGTTTTTT. Translated: CASSLLGADNEKLFF.

The chain carries TRBV11-1 and TRBJ2-3; 14 nucleotides align to TRBD2. Germline lookup yields CDR1 SGHAT and CDR2 FQDESV (reference sequence). The CDR3 contains 17 residues. Germline trimming cut 4 bases from V and 4 bases from J; bases unmatched to any gene: 7. The CDR3 DNA reads as TGTGCCAGCAGCTGGACTAGCGGGGGGACGCGGGCAGATACGCAGTATTTT. Its translation is CASSWTSGGTRADTQYF. Variable domain in full (rest from reference TRBV11-1 and TRBJ2-3): EAEVAQSPRYKITEKSQAVAFWCDPISGHATLYWYRQILGQGPELLVQFQDESVVDDSQLPKDRFSAERLKGVDSTLKIQPAELGDSAMYLCASSWTSGGTRADTQYFGPGTRLTVL.

This clone was picked up a small number of times. The chain carries TRBV19 and TRBJ1-1; no clear D. The CDR3 spans 12 residues. CDR1 is LNHDA and CDR2 is SQIVND in the germline V gene (reference sequence). The V end was cut by 8 bases, the J end by 6 bases, with 13 bases between. In DNA, the CDR3 is TGTGCCAGTGGATCGCGGGGAGCTGAAGCTTTCTTT. This sequence encodes CASGSRGAEAFF.

This clone was counted a few times. The J gene is TRBJ2-2, the V gene TRBV19, with D unresolved. The CDR3 loop spans 13 amino acids. Germline CDR1 LNHDA, CDR2 SQIVND (reference sequence). The V end was cut by 4 bases, the J end by 5 bases, with 8 bases between. CDR3 residues: CASSTLPTGELFF. The CDR3 region has the DNA TGTGCCAGTAGTACCCTCCCAACCGGGGAGCTGTTTTTT.

This clone was seen just once. The CDR3 region is CASSLQQSSYEQYF. In DNA, the CDR3 is TGTGCCAGCAGCCTTCAACAGAGCTCCTACGAGCAGTACTTC. V is TRBV27 and J is TRBJ2-7; D unresolved. CDR1 and CDR2 (germline): MNHEY, SMNVEV (reference sequence). The length of the CDR3 is 14 residues. Trimming cost V 6 bases and J 0 bases, with 12 bases left between them.

This chain connects TRBV6-1 to TRBJ1-2; no clear D. This CDR3 is 15 amino acids long. The germline V gene encodes CDR1 MNHNS and CDR2 SASEGT. V lost 6 bases, J lost 8 bases, and 22 bases lay in between. For the CDR3, the DNA is TGTGCCAGCAGGGACTCGGGAATCACTAAGCAAGGCTACACCTTC. Translation gives CASRDSGITKQGYTF.

This chain uses TRBV27 with TRBJ2-7, with TRBD1 matching over 8 bases. Germline lookup yields CDR1 MNHEY and CDR2 SMNVEV (reference sequence). V shed 8 bases and J 4 bases; nucleotides not matched to a gene: 22. CDR3 length: 18 residues. The CDR3 coding sequence is TGTGCCAGCCAACCCCTCTGGACAGGGAGGAATAGGGGATACGAGCAGTACTTC. Translation gives CASQPLWTGRNRGYEQYF.

Concerning this clone itself: This specimen includes other DNA sequences encoding the same CDR3. The V gene is TRBV5-1, the J gene TRBJ1-5; 7 bases are a match to TRBD1. This CDR3 spans 15 amino acids. V shed 0 bases and J 4 bases; nucleotides not matched to a gene: 4. Germline loops: CDR1 SGHRS, CDR2 YFSETQ. In DNA, the CDR3 is TGCGCCAGCAGCTTGGGACAGGGAGGAAATCAGCCCCAGCATTTT. Protein sequence: CASSLGQGGNQPQHF.

CDR3 sequence: CASSQGLAGVNEQFF. The CDR3 DNA sequence: TGTGCCAGCAGCCAGGGACTAGCGGGAGTTAATGAGCAGTTCTTC. V and J are TRBV4-2 and TRBJ2-1; 14 bases map to TRBD2. From germline, CDR1 is LGHNA and CDR2 YNFKEQ. The junction had 2 bases not matched to a gene; V was cut back by 3 bases and J by 7 bases. The CDR3 runs to 15 residues.

V is TRBV14 and J is TRBJ1-2; TRBD1 might be the D (6 bases). V lost 1 base to trimming and J lost 7 bases, with 13 bases between them. The CDR3 loop spans 14 amino acids. Germline values: CDR1 SGHDN, CDR2 FVKESK. The DNA for the CDR3 is TGTGCCAGCAGCCAAGGCCTATCACAGGGTGGCTACACCTTC. The encoded protein is CASSQGLSQGGYTF.

The V and J genes are TRBV5-5 and TRBJ1-1; 7 positions agree with TRBD1. CDR3 length: 15 residues. V lost 4 bases, J lost 4 bases, and 10 bases stayed unmatched. The V gene's germline CDR1 is SGHKS and CDR2 YYEKEE (reference sequence). Here the CDR3 reads CASSARDSGVTEAFF. CDR3 in DNA: TGTGCCAGCAGCGCAAGGGACAGTGGAGTCACTGAAGCTTTCTTT.

The V and J genes are TRBV7-2 and TRBJ1-1; D is unclear. V lost 4 bases and J lost 2, with 11 bases in between. CDR1 is SGHTA and CDR2 is FQGNSA in the germline V gene. There are 14 residues in the CDR3. DNA for the CDR3: TGTGCCAGCAGCTACGGGCACCAAAACACTGAAGCTTTCTTT. It yields the protein CASSYGHQNTEAFF.

J is TRBJ1-3 and V is TRBV6-1; D gene unclear. The CDR3 runs 13 residues. Deletions cut 10 bases from V and 4 bases from J, with 14 bases between. Germline CDR1 reads MNHNS; CDR2 reads SASEGT. CDR3 region: CATENPPGNTIYF. CDR3 in DNA: TGTGCCACAGAGAACCCACCCGGAAACACCATATATTTT.

V and J are TRBV30 and TRBJ2-7; the D gene is possibly TRBD1 (5 bases). Germline lookup yields CDR1 GTSNPN and CDR2 SVGIG (reference sequence). V lost 4 bases, J lost 7 bases, and 11 bases lay in between. The CDR3 sequence is 11 residues long. As DNA, the CDR3 is TGTGCCTGGACAGGGTTGAGGGAGCAGTACTTC. This encodes CAWTGLREQYF. The complete variable domain, with remaining parts taken from reference TRBV30 and TRBJ2-7, reads SQTIHQWPATLVQPVGSPLSLECTVEGTSNPNLYWYRQAAGRGLQLLFYSVGIGQISSEVPQNLSASRPQDRQFILSSKKLLLSDSGFYLCAWTGLREQYFGPGTRLTVT.

The V gene is TRBV5-1, the J gene TRBJ2-2; D is uncertain. CDR3 size: 14 residues. Germline V gives CDR1 SGHRS, CDR2 YFSETQ. Trimming stripped 1 base from V and 4 bases from J, with 8 bases between. DNA for the CDR3: TGCGCCAGCAGCTTGCTAGTGGCCACCGGGGAGCTGTTTTTT. It is translated as CASSLLVATGELFF.

The chain recombines TRBV5-4 with TRBJ1-3, with a tentative D call TRBD1 (5 bases). V lost 3 bases and J lost 2, with 12 bases in between. The germline gives CDR1 SGHNT, CDR2 YYREEE (reference sequence). The CDR3 consists of 15 residues. This chain's CDR3 is CASSSDTYPGNTIYF. CDR3 nucleotide sequence: TGTGCCAGCAGCTCGGACACCTACCCTGGAAACACCATATATTTT.

The chain recombines TRBV4-1 with TRBJ1-1; possibly TRBD1 for D (5 bases). Germline assignment: CDR1 MGHRA and CDR2 YSYEKL. The CDR3 covers 14 residues. V was pared by 1 base and J by 1 base, with 7 bases between. The DNA of the CDR3 is TGCGCCAGCAGCCAAGGGGGCAGGAACACTGAAGCTTTCTTT. The encoded protein is CASSQGGRNTEAFF.

The genes are TRBV6-6 and TRBJ2-3, with D hard to call. Germline-derived CDR1 and CDR2 are MNHNY and SVGAGI (reference sequence). Between the trimmed V and J ends, which lost 0 bases and 2 bases, there was a span of 9 bases. This CDR3 is 15 amino acids long. The CDR3, as DNA: TGTGCCAGCAGTTACTCGTCGCGAGTCACAGATACGCAGTATTTT. Protein: CASSYSSRVTDTQYF.

The chain carries TRBV7-2 and TRBJ1-6; D remains ambiguous. Germline assignment: CDR1 SGHTA and CDR2 FQGNSA. CDR3 length: 14 amino acids. V was clipped by 7 bases and J by 7 bases, with 14 bases between them. CDR3 sequence (DNA): TGTGCCAGCACTAGGCCCGATTTCAATTCACCCCTCCACTTT. The encoded protein is CASTRPDFNSPLHF.

Turning to this clone: At one boundary the junction diverges from the germline segment, which might be a read error. The same CDR3 arises from other DNA sequences in this sample as well. The chain recombines TRBV18 with TRBJ1-4; D possibly corresponds to TRBD1 (5 bases). The CDR3 is 13 residues long. From germline, CDR1 is KGHSH and CDR2 LQKENI. The CDR3 DNA sequence: TGTGCCAGCTCACCCGGCGGGGGAGAAAAGCTGTTTTTT. This sequence encodes CASSPGGGEKLFF.

In nucleotides, the CDR3 is TGTGCCAGCAGCTCCTTGCGGGGAGGCACTGAAGCTTTCTTT. It translates to CASSSLRGGTEAFF. The chain has TRBV11-2 and TRBJ1-1; D remains ambiguous. The germline V and J ends were trimmed by 4 bases and 4 bases, with 13 bases remaining between them. The CDR3 runs to 14 residues. CDR1 SGHAT and CDR2 FQNNGV come from the germline V gene.

The rearrangement links TRBV6-1 to TRBJ2-7, with TRBD2 matching over 14 bases. This CDR3 has 14 residues. After removal of 6 bases from V and 7 bases from J, the junction contained 5 bases not matched to a gene. The germline CDR1 and CDR2 sequences are MNHNS and SASEGT. The CDR3 bases are TGTGCCAGCAGGGGGACTAGCGGGAGTAGGGAGCAGTACTTC. Protein sequence: CASRGTSGSREQYF.

This clone was detected only a few times. The chain carries TRBV5-1 and TRBJ2-1, with 13 positions matching TRBD2. The CDR3 runs to 17 residues. From germline, CDR1 is SGHRS and CDR2 YFSETQ. V trimming: 3 bases; J trimming: 8 bases; junction bases outside the gene matches: 11. The CDR3 DNA reads TGCGCCAGCAGCTACTATCCGGGACTAGCGGGGAGGGATGAGCAGTTCTTC. Its translation: CASSYYPGLAGRDEQFF.

This chain connects TRBV9 to TRBJ1-6; tentatively, D is TRBD1 (6 bases). The CDR3 loop spans 15 amino acids. Trimming removed 0 bases from V and 6 bases from J, with 10 bases in between. Germline loops: CDR1 SGDLS, CDR2 YYNGEE. The CDR3 here is CASSVAGDPNSPLHF. In DNA form, the CDR3 reads TGTGCCAGCAGCGTAGCAGGGGACCCTAATTCACCCCTCCACTTT. The whole variable domain, remainder taken from reference TRBV9 and TRBJ1-6, is DSGVTQTPKHLITATGQRVTLRCSPRSGDLSVYWYQQSLDQGLQFLIQYYNGEERAKGNILERFSAQQFPDLHSELNLSSLELGDSALYFCASSVAGDPNSPLHFGNGTRLTVT.

The chain combines TRBV12-5 with TRBJ1-5; D perhaps matches TRBD1 (6 bases). Trimming pared 0 bases from V and 7 bases from J, leaving 22 bases between. The germline CDR1 and CDR2 sequences are LGHNT and FRNRAP. There are 18 residues in the CDR3. CDR3 residues: CASGLVLVGRGAWQPQHF. The CDR3 coding sequence is TGTGCTAGTGGTTTGGTACTGGTCGGTCGGGGGGCTTGGCAGCCCCAGCATTTT.